Below are 6 T cell receptor beta chains sequenced from a single sample in a study of cytomegalovirus exposure and HLA in healthy donors. The table came from immunoSEQ multiplex PCR; TCRdb's copy has only in-frame clones and leaves some out. The repertoire holds 100,000 to 150,000 clones, with nearly 90% as singletons. The source material was PBMCs. These TCRs come from a woman aged 18-30 years in good health and CMV-seronegative.

The chain uses TRBV7-2 and TRBJ2-6; the D gene is possibly TRBD2 (5 bases). V was pared by 3 bases and J by 0 bases, with 12 bases between. Germline V lookup: CDR1 SGHTA, CDR2 FQGNSA. This CDR3 contains 17 residues. The CDR3 bases are TGTGCCAGCAGCTTTTTTCTAGCCGACTCTGGGGCCAACGTCCTGACTTTC. As protein: CASSFFLADSGANVLTF.

Concerning this clone: Sequence at one end of the junction differs from germline and may be a read error. V and J are TRBV10-1 and TRBJ2-5; the D is unclear. The germline gives CDR1 WNHNN, CDR2 SYGVQD (reference sequence). The CDR3 extends over 13 amino acids. CDR3 nucleotides: TGCGCCACCAGTCGGCAGGCCCAAGAGACCCAGTACTTC. It specifies CATSRQAQETQYF.

This clone was detected only once. The genes are TRBV4-2 and TRBJ1-2; no firm D call. Per germline, CDR1 LGHNA and CDR2 YNFKEQ. V lost 3 bases to trimming and J lost 1 base, with 9 bases between them. CDR3 length: 14 residues. The CDR3 region has the DNA TGTGCCAGCAGCCAGGAGGTTTTTAACTATGGCTACACCTTC. Protein: CASSQEVFNYGYTF.

V is TRBV19 and J is TRBJ2-1; possibly TRBD1 for D (5 bases). CDR1 LNHDA and CDR2 SQIVND come from the germline V gene (reference sequence). The ends were cut back, 11 bases at V and 2 bases at J, with 7 bases in the middle. This CDR3 region has 11 residues. The CDR3 loop is CASRAYNEQFF. The CDR3 DNA reads TGTGCCTCCAGGGCCTACAATGAGCAGTTCTTC.

J is TRBJ1-1 and V is TRBV5-1; weak D call: TRBD1 (5 bases). Trimming removed 1 base at V and 3 bases at J, with 19 bases between. Germline assignment: CDR1 SGHRS and CDR2 YFSETQ. This CDR3 comprises 17 residues. CDR3 in DNA: TGCGCCAGCAGCTTGTCCCTAGGGAGGGCCAGGGACACTGAAGCTTTCTTT. This encodes CASSLSLGRARDTEAFF.

The J gene is TRBJ2-1, the V gene TRBV9, with TRBD2 matching 11 bases. V shed 3 bases, J shed 0 bases, and the junction held 5 bases outside the gene matches. This CDR3 comprises 17 residues. The germline gives CDR1 SGDLS, CDR2 YYNGEE. The CDR3 sequence is CASSAGLAESSYNEQFF. For the CDR3, the DNA is TGTGCCAGCAGCGCGGGACTAGCGGAAAGCTCCTACAATGAGCAGTTCTTC.